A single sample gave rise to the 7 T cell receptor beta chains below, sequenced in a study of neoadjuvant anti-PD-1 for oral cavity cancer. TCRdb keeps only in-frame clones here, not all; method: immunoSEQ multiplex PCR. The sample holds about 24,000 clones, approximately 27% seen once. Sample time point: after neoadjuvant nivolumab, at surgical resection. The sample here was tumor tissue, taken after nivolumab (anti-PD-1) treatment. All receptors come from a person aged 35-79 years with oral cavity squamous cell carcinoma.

The chain's CDR3 is CASSLAGRTEAFF. In DNA, the CDR3 is TGTGCCAGCAGCTTAGCGGGACGGACTGAAGCTTTCTTT. The J gene is TRBJ1-1, the V gene TRBV11-2; D is perhaps TRBD1 (5 bases). Trimming pared 1 base from V and 5 bases from J, leaving 8 bases between. This CDR3 contains 13 residues. Germline lookup yields CDR1 SGHAT and CDR2 FQNNGV.

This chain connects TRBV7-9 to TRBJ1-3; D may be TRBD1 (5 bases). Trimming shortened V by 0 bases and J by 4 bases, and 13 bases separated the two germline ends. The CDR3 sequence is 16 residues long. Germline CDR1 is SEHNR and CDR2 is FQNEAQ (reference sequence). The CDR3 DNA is TGTGCCAGCAGCTTAGCAGGGGTCGAGGTGGGAAACACCATATATTTT. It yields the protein CASSLAGVEVGNTIYF.

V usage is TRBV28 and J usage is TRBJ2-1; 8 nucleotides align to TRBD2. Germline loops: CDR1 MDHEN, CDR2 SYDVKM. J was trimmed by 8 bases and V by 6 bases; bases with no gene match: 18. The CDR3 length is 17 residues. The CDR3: CASSLGQSGSFKDEQFF. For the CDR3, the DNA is TGTGCCAGCAGCCTAGGTCAAAGCGGGAGTTTTAAGGATGAGCAGTTCTTC.

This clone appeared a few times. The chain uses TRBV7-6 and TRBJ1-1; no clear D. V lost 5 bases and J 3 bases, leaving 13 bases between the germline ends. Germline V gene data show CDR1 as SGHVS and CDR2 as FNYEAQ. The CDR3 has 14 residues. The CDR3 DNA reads TGTGCCAGCAGCCGGGGTCCTTGGGACACTGAAGCTTTCTTT. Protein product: CASSRGPWDTEAFF.

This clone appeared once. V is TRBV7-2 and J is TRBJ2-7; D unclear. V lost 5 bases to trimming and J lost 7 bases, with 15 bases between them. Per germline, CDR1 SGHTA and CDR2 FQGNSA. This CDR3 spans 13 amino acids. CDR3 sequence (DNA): TGTGCCAGCAGCGACACGTACGTTATGGAGCAGTACTTC. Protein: CASSDTYVMEQYF. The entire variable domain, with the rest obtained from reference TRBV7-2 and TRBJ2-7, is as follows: GAGVSQSPSNKVTEKGKDVELRCDPISGHTALYWYRQSLGQGLEFLIYFQGNSAPDKSGLPSDRFSAERTGGSVSTLTIQRTQQEDSAVYLCASSDTYVMEQYFGPGTRLTVT.

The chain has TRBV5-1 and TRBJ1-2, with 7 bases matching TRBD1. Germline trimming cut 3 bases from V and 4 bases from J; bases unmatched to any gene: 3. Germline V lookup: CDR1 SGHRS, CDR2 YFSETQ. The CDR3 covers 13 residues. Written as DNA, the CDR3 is TGCGCCAGCAGCTACGGGACAGTCTATGGCTACACCTTC. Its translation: CASSYGTVYGYTF.

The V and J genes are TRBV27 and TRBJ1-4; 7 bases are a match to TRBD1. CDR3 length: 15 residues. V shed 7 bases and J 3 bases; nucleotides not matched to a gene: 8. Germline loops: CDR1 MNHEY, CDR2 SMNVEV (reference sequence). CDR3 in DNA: TGTGCCAGCACCCAAAGACAGGGTCCTAATGAAAAACTGTTTTTT. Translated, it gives CASTQRQGPNEKLFF.